This section outlines one T cell receptor beta chain sequence together with its context. The data derive from a study of T-cell reconstitution after alpha-beta-depleted transplantation in children. V was cut by 5 bases and J by 6 bases, with 20 bases left in between. The CDR3 contains 16 residues. Germline V lookup: CDR1 LGHNA, CDR2 YNFKEQ. Using unique molecular identifiers, the investigators prepared the TCRbeta library. Each CDR3 protein is one row after TCRdb ran MiXCR on the PCR reads. The table includes about 610,000 distinct CDR3 sequences, roughly a tenth detected once. This TCR derives from a human donor who donated a stem cell graft to a child with acute myeloid leukemia. Specimen: PBMCs from the stem cell graft donor, collected from the stem cell graft. The chain employs TRBV4-2 and TRBJ2-1; tentatively, D is TRBD2 (6 bases). CDR3 region: CASSLGQLAGPNEQFF. CDR3 in DNA: TGTGCCAGCAGCTTGGGGCAACTAGCAGGACCCAATGAGCAGTTCTTC.